The source of this TCR beta chain is a study of shared clonotypes between healthy human individuals. An assay was performed, and its level was deep. The assay was immunoSEQ multiplex PCR, and TCRdb's table has in-frame clones only and misses some. The data contain around 620,000 clones, 85% to 95% of them seen just once; the ten biggest clones take up around 0.11%. Turning to this clone: Its antigen is not identified. The sample has other DNA sequences that encode this CDR3 too.

Overall study findings and caveats: Clonotypes not shared had lower generation probabilities than those common to all four donors. With few donors, the genetic and exposure-history diversity represented was limited.

Looked up from germline, CDR1 is MGHRA and CDR2 is YSYEKL. V lost 3 bases and J lost 4, with 9 bases in between. The CDR3 covers 13 residues. Naive-designated CD8 cells lacked CD45RO, were positively enriched for CCR7, and omitted terminally differentiated effector memory CD45RA+ cells. There were no recent acute infections or vaccinations among the donors, who were healthy HIV-negative adults. The chain couples TRBV4-1 to TRBJ1-1; no firm D call. The sequenced sample consisted of naive CD8+ T cells sorted from blood. The TCR sequence derives from a young woman in good health. The CDR3 DNA is TGCGCCAGCAGCCATAGGGTTGGCACTGAAGCTTTCTTT. Protein product: CASSHRVGTEAFF.